This T cell receptor beta chain was found in a study of shared clonotypes between healthy human individuals. Germline loops: CDR1 SGHAT, CDR2 FQNNGV. CDR3 length equals 15 residues. Trimming shortened V by 1 base and J by 3 bases, and 13 bases separated the two germline ends. In the naive CD8 group, cells lacked CD45RO and were positively selected for CCR7, so terminally differentiated effector memory CD45RA+ cells were left out. Template for every sorted-subset replicate PCR totaled about 0.2 ug DNA, around 33,000 T cell genomes. Libraries were prepared by immunoSEQ multiplex PCR; TCRdb keeps only in-frame clonotypes and omits some of them. The repertoire holds about 2.1 million clones, 93% seen once, with around 1.7% in the top ten.

The clonotype comes from a man between 18 and 29 years old in good health. Some clones in this sample may be carry-over from other donors' samples. The sample comprised naive CD8+ T cells from PBMCs. The V call is TRBV11-2, the J call TRBJ2-7; D may be TRBD2 (7 bases). The CDR3 here is CASSLVGGEFYEQYF. CDR3 bases: TGTGCCAGCAGCTTAGTAGGGGGGGAGTTCTACGAGCAGTACTTC.